The source of this T cell receptor beta chain is a study of spatial heterogeneity in lung cancer. The wider study: Detection consistently yielded more beta chains than alpha chains.

TCRdb redid the calling of the 5' RACE reads with MiXCR, one entry per CDR3 protein. The sample has roughly 80,000 distinct CDR3 sequences, approximately 8% seen once. The CDR3 loop spans 14 amino acids. V was cut by 2 bases and J by 0 bases, with 2 bases left in between. Germline CDR1 is LGHDT and CDR2 is YNNKEL (reference sequence). The sample's time point: sample taken at primary tumor resection. Unsorted whole RNA of tumor, nontumor lung or frozen PBMC was sequenced. The sample consisted of PBMCs, taken at surgery. The clonotype originates from a male donor with early-stage non-small cell lung cancer. V usage is TRBV3-1 and J usage is TRBJ2-6, with D hard to call. The CDR3 sequence: CASSQSSGANVLTF. The DNA of the CDR3 is TGTGCCAGCAGCCAAAGCTCTGGGGCCAACGTCCTGACTTTC. Supplemented by reference TRBV3-1 and TRBJ2-6, the full variable domain reads DTAVSQTPKYLVTQMGNDKSIKCEQNLGHDTMYWYKQDSKKFLKIMFSYNNKELIINETVPNRFSPKSPDKAHLNLHINSLELGDSAVYFCASSQSSGANVLTFGAGSRLTVL.